The sequence of this T cell receptor (beta chain) was determined in a study of T cells after yellow fever vaccination. The sample holds a few counts of this clonotype. MiXCR, run by TCRdb on the 5' RACE reads, gives a single entry per CDR3 protein. The sample has some 200,000 distinct CDR3 sequences, approximately 3% seen once. Looked up from germline, CDR1 is GTSNPN and CDR2 is SVGIG (reference sequence). The CDR3 has 13 residues. Between the trimmed V and J ends, which lost 4 bases and 0 bases, there was a span of 7 bases. The chain couples TRBV30 to TRBJ1-5; D gene ambiguous. Sample: CD4+ T cells sorted from PBMCs, taken 10 days after the yellow fever booster vaccination. The sequence was collected from a man between 18 and 35 years old who received the YFV17D yellow fever vaccine. CDR3 loop: CAWKRDSNQPQHF. The CDR3 DNA follows: TGTGCCTGGAAAAGGGATAGCAATCAGCCCCAGCATTTT. Based on the CDR3 plus reference TRBV30 and TRBJ1-5, the full variable domain is SQTIHQWPATLVQPVGSPLSLECTVEGTSNPNLYWYRQAAGRGLQLLFYSVGIGQISSEVPQNLSASRPQDRQFILSSKKLLLSDSGFYLCAWKRDSNQPQHFGDGTRLSIL.